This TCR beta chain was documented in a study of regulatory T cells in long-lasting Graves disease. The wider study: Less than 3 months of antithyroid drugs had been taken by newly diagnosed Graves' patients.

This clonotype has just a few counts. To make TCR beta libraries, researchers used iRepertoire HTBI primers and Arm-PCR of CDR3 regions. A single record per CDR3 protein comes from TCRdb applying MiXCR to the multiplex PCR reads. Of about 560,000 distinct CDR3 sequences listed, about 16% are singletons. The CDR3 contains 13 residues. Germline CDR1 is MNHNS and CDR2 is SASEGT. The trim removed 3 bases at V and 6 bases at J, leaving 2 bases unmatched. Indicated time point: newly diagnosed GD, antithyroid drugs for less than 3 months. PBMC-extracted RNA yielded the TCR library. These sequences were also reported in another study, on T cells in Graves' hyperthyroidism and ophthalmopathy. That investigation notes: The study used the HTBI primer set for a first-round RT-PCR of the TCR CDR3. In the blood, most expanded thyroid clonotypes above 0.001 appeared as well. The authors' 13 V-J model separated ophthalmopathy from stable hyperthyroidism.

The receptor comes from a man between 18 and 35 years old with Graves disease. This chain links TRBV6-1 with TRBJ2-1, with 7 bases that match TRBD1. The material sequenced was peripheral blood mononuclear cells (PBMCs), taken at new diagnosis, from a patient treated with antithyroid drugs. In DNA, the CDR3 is TGTGCCAGCAGTGAGGGACAGACCAATGAGCAGTTCTTC. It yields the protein CASSEGQTNEQFF.